This TCR beta chain was profiled in a study of T cell responses to AZD1222 COVID-19 vaccine. About the study: Second-dose schedules of about 4 or about 12 weeks were combined.

This CDR3 is built from 17 residues. CDR1 is MGHRA, CDR2 YSYEKL, per germline. V was clipped by 0 bases and J by 4 bases, with 16 bases between them. The table came from immunoSEQ multiplex PCR; TCRdb's copy has only in-frame clones and leaves some out. The repertoire includes 100,000 to 120,000 clones, roughly 87% of them detected once, and around 3% sits in the top ten. The gene calls are TRBV4-1 and TRBJ2-1, with D possibly TRBD2 on 5 matching bases. The sample was peripheral blood, taken on day 0 of AZD1222 vaccination. The source is an adult in good health. CDR3 protein: CASSQDFRRFRYNEQFF. The CDR3 DNA reads as TGCGCCAGCAGCCAAGATTTTAGGAGGTTTCGGTACAATGAGCAGTTCTTC.